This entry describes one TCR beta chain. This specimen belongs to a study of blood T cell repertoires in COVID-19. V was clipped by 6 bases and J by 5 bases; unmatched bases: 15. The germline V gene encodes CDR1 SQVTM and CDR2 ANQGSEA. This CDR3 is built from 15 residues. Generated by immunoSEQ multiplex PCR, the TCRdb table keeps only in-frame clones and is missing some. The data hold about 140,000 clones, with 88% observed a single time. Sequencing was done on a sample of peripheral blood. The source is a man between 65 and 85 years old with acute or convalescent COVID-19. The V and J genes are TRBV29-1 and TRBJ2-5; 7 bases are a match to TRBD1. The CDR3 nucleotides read TGCAGCGTACAACCGGACAGGACCTTGGGTGAGACCCAGTACTTC. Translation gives CSVQPDRTLGETQYF. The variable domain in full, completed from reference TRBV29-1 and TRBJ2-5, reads SAVISQKPSRDICQRGTSLTIQCQVDSQVTMMFWYRQQPGQSLTLIATANQGSEATYESGFVIDKFPISRPNLTFSTLTVSNMSPEDSSIYLCSVQPDRTLGETQYFGPGTRLLVL.